This TCR beta chain is from a study of cytomegalovirus exposure and HLA in healthy donors (dated by TCRdb to 2015 to 2018). The study in broad terms: An earlier analysis of approximately 550 of the donors reported roughly 270 Gb of sequence data and 120 million or so unique TCR beta sequences from 150 million to 200 million T cells. Approximately 310 gigabases of sequencing data and 70 million to 100 million unique TCR sequences were included in an early release covering several hundred HLA-typed donors. Of the approximately 370 genotyped donors, over 80% were placed in the genetic ancestry cluster associated with self-reported Caucasian donors. The aim of the study was to test whether cataloging public T cell receptors could identify signatures of past pathogen exposure. Using immunosequencing, the study profiled T cell repertoires from 550 to 750 subjects and related those repertoires to cytomegalovirus serostatus. Along with the roughly 710-subject first cohort, a separate validation cohort of over a hundred different subjects was used. To predict cytomegalovirus infection status, the study combined high-throughput TCR immunosequencing, statistical association of individual TCRs with disease status, and machine learning. A later analysis re-examined previously published TCR beta repertoires from just over 650 donors and added high-resolution HLA genotyping to investigate patterns of TCR occurrence. In the later analysis, no new phenotypic data were used to find candidate immune exposures; instead, reliance was placed on TCR beta sequences and their occurrence across donors. To decide whether each TCR beta V gene segment behaved as functional or pseudogenic, an earlier analysis of 587 of the donors relied on high-throughput TCR beta sequencing. Donor age, sex, ethnicity and CMV serostatus were compiled together with the repertoire data. A later genetic analysis used genome-wide SNP genotypes for about 65% of the 666 donors, treating that subset as a discovery cohort. All discovery cohort repertoires had been generated on a single sequencing platform. Both class I and class II loci were covered by HLA typing, at four-digit resolution. Typing coverage varied by locus: roughly 629-640 donors for A, B, C, DRB1 and DQB1; around 560 for DQA1; nearly 610 for DPA1; some 470 for DPB1. Because of strong linkage in the cohort, five DR-DQ haplotypes were treated as single units for association and clustering. Among roughly 400 genotyped donors of the cohort, an average of around 240,000 unique TCR beta nucleotide sequences were sequenced per donor, about a sixth of them non-productive. Overall study outcomes, separate from this receptor: Specific HLA alleles were associated with more than 15,000 TCR beta sequences at a false discovery rate of 0.05 in a later analysis. Three of the identified cytomegalovirus-associated TCR beta chains were confirmed in vitro to be specific for cytomegalovirus antigens. Because counts were too low, around 18 rarely observed V segments, including chromosome 9 orphons, were left out of the earlier analysis of several hundred of the donors. Several of the top co-occurrence clusters appeared to be linked to parvovirus B19, influenza, CMV and Epstein-Barr virus, according to a later analysis. Roughly uniform sequencing depth across donors was assumed in presence/absence analyses, although this assumption may not hold. The authors suggested that the approach could potentially be extended to other disease states and immunological phenotypes. This cohort had only TCR beta chains sequenced, and the lack of alpha or paired-chain data limited which features could be detected. A further reported finding was that TCR beta sequences accurately predicted the HLA-A and HLA-B alleles for most subjects in the first cohort. Because some donors lacked HLA typing at each locus, the association tests relied only on the typed subset. An earlier analysis of around 500 of the donors showed that most TCR beta V segments appeared in productive rearrangements either about 90% or about 30% of the time, which broadly matched IMGT annotations. In a later analysis, HLA-associated TCR beta chains showed more clonal expansion and lower generation probabilities than non-associated chains that were equally common. In a later analysis, the rate of TCR association differed among HLA loci, with DRB1 alleles having the most associated TCRs and HLA-C alleles having the fewest. Cytomegalovirus status was reported to be diagnosed by the classifier with high specificity and sensitivity in both the original and validation cohorts. The study listed 170 or so TCR beta chains as associated with cytomegalovirus. A later analysis found that most CMV-associated TCR beta chains appeared HLA-restricted, with HLA associations seemingly driven largely by CMV exposure. According to a later genetic analysis, donors in an Asian-associated ancestry cluster had fewer N-insertions in productive TCRs than the approximately 700-donor mean. Because the 87-base-pair reads could not distinguish some IMGT-functional V segments, including TRBV6-2 and TRBV6-3, those segments were excluded. When HLA alleles, especially DR and DQ, strongly co-occurred, attributing TCR associations to individual alleles was difficult. Immune exposure information for the cohort was limited to CMV serostatus. In a later genetic analysis, a missense DCLRE1C variant was associated with V-gene and J-gene trimming of TCR beta chains, and the association was replicated in an independent cohort. Correlated functional status among segregating V segments might be attributable to linkage disequilibrium, but an unknown experimental factor could not be ruled out. Across donors, most TCR sequences were observed very rarely, whereas some public TCRs were present in many individuals. A group of highly shared sequence variants was considered likely to be a technical artifact of the sequencing pipeline.

V loses 0 bases, J loses 1 base, and the germline ends lie 15 bases apart. The germline V gene encodes CDR1 LGHNA and CDR2 YNFKEQ. From the cysteine up to the phenylalanine, the CDR3 has a length of 17 residues. The kept DNA is CDR3 alone, 51 bases in frame from the first base. As for this clone: There is no known antigen for this receptor. Base qualities were left out, and no much larger clone turns up one base away.

Library preparation used the immunoSEQ multiplex PCR assay. For the multiplex PCR, a mixture combining 60 forward primers for TCR Vbeta segments and 13 reverse primers for TCR Jbeta segments was used. The CDR3 region of rearranged TCR beta genes was amplified from genomic DNA by a multiplex PCR assay. The Illumina HiSeq System was used to sequence the amplified TCR beta libraries as 87-base-pair reads. The authors' pipeline ran thus. A later analysis counted about 76 million unique TCR beta chains across the 600 to 850 repertoires, and around 9.9 million of these chains were shared by at least two donors. A nearest-neighbor algorithm error-corrected the raw reads and collapsed the reads into unique sequences, merging closely related sequences to remove PCR and sequencing errors. V, D and J gene segments were assigned by aligning CDR3 sequences to IMGT reference sequences. Each retained sequence needed at least a six-nucleotide match to both a V gene segment and a J gene segment. A rearrangement counted as productive if the CDR3 had no stop codons and remained in frame with V and J, and every other rearrangement counted as non-productive. CDR3 was defined according to IMGT convention as the region running from the second conserved V-encoded cysteine to the conserved J-encoded phenylalanine. In an earlier analysis of approximately 500 of the donors, sequences lacking an unambiguous match to a single V gene segment were excluded. In an earlier analysis of 587 of the donors, V segments were called functional above 56.7% productive rearrangements and were called segregating when the between-donor standard deviation exceeded 5%. To diagnose cytomegalovirus status from the catalog of TCR beta chain sequences, a statistical classification framework was built. A later analysis assigned V and J genes by comparing TCR nucleotide sequences with IMGT/GENE-DB human TR gene sequences. A later analysis assigned CDR3 sequences and most-parsimonious VDJ recombination scenarios with the TCRdist pipeline. In a later analysis, each TCR beta chain was defined by its CDR3 amino acid sequence together with its V-gene family, and reads without a unique V-gene family were excluded. A later analysis removed several hundred highly shared, low-generation-probability nucleotide sequences to deal with suspected cross-contamination and a sequencing artifact. In a later analysis, a clonal expansion index was calculated for each public chain from normalized within-repertoire ranks of inferred template counts. In a later analysis, generation probabilities were computed with a VDJ recombination model fitted to out-of-frame rearrangements, and the resulting probabilities were checked against IGoR. In a later analysis, hypergeometric tests were used to score TCR-TCR, TCR-HLA and TCR-CMV co-occurrence, with a repertoire-size bias correction applied to TCR pairs. A later analysis estimated false discovery rates by permuting HLA or CMV assignments 20 times. In a later analysis, co-occurring TCRs were grouped with DBSCAN, and TCRdist sequence similarity was added when clustering was performed within HLA-allele-positive subsets. For co-occurrence clustering, repertoires with fewer than 30,000 or more than 120,000 public chains were excluded, along with four or five repertoires with anomalous nucleotide sharing. Drawn from immuneACCESS, this table holds only the in-frame rearrangements with V and J called that TCRdb kept. Clones are partly lost; checked studies trace under half to an unresolved V gene and leave the rest unexplained. That table supplies the V and J calls and clone size; D and trimming were determined from the DNA. The table for this sample lists around 180,000 clones; 80% of them were counted only once. 5.5% to 7.5% of the sample comes from the top ten.

The cohort consisted of approximately 690 healthy bone marrow donors. Cohort members were all nominally healthy when sampled, although unrecorded immune exposures were likely present. The donor was CMV seropositive and belonged to the group of more than 250 seropositive cohort members. Every donor gave a peripheral blood sample, and the peripheral blood mononuclear cells from that sample were used for TCR beta sequencing. Genomic DNA was extracted from the blood cell samples with the Qiagen DNeasy Blood Extraction Kit. The sequence was obtained from a young man in good health and CMV-seropositive. The sequence is built from TRBV4-2 and TRBJ2-5; perhaps TRBD2 is the D gene, with 5 bases matching. The specimen sequenced was PBMCs. The nucleotide sequence reads TGTGCCAGCAGCCAAGACGGAGCTAGCACCTTCCAAGAGACCCAGTACTTC. This is translated as CASSQDGASTFQETQYF.